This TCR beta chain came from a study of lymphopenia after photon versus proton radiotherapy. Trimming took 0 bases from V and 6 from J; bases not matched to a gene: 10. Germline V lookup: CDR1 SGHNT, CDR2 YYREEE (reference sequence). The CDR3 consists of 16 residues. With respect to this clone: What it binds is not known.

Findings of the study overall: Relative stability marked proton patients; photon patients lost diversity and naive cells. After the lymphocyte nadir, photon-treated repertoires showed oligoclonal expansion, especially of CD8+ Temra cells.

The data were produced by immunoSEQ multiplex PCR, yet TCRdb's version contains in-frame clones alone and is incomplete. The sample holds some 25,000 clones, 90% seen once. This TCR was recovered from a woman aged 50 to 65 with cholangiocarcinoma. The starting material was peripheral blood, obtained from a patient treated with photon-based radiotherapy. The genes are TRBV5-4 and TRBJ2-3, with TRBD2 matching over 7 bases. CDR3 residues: CASSLVLIGGRDTQYF. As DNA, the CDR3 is TGTGCCAGCAGCTTGGTCTTGATCGGGGGGAGGGATACGCAGTATTTT.